This T cell receptor (beta chain) emerged from a study of blood T cell repertoires in COVID-19. Study summary: The samples span acute and convalescent COVID-19 from the United States, Italy and Spain. The cDNA or gDNA used as material had been derived from T cells, B-cell-depleted T cells, or PBMCs.

Trimming pared 0 bases from V and 3 bases from J, leaving 8 bases between. CDR1 and CDR2 from the germline V gene are MGHRA and YSYEKL. This CDR3 comprises 15 residues. Measured with immunoSEQ multiplex PCR; TCRdb has only the in-frame clones, and not every one. The top ten clones hold around 7.8% of a sample with approximately 530,000 clones, approximately 91% of them seen once. The source of this sequence is a woman aged 45-59 years with COVID-19, enrolled during active disease. The chain joins TRBV4-1 to TRBJ2-2, with D possibly matching TRBD1 (5 bases). The sample consisted of peripheral blood. The CDR3 region has the DNA TGCGCCAGCAGCCAAGACAGGGCTGACACCGGGGAGCTGTTTTTT. Its protein product is CASSQDRADTGELFF.